This T cell receptor beta chain was identified in a study of blood T cell repertoires in COVID-19. Data came from immunoSEQ multiplex PCR; TCRdb stores just in-frame clones and leaves some out. The sample includes approximately 200,000 clones, roughly 87% seen only once; the top ten take 2% to 2.5%. Participant-reported clinical history was the basis for cohort assignment. The receptor was isolated from a woman younger than 45 who had recovered from COVID-19. Specimen: PBMCs or T cells enriched from blood (not recorded which).

The CDR3 nucleotides read TGTGCCTGGAGTGTAGAGAGTCTTAGAGCCTACGAGCAGTACTTC. Protein sequence: CAWSVESLRAYEQYF. This rearrangement joins TRBV30 to TRBJ2-7, with D uncertain. The CDR3 totals 15 residues. Germline-derived CDR1 and CDR2 are GTSNPN and SVGIG (reference sequence). Trimming took off 0 bases at V and 2 bases at J, with 14 bases between the two ends.